Listed below are T cell receptor beta chains from one sample, sequenced in a study of OX40 agonist ivuxolimab in advanced cancers. TCRdb's table, derived via immunoSEQ multiplex PCR, lists solely in-frame clones and lacks some. The sample carries nearly 55,000 clones, 75% to 90% recorded once. The material sequenced was CD4+ or CD8+ T cells sorted from blood, taken in a trial of the OX40 agonist ivuxolimab. All receptors come from an adult with an advanced solid tumor such as melanoma, head and neck, liver or kidney cancer. CDR3s include the opening cysteine and the closing phenylalanine or tryptophan. Each record gives: V gene, D gene, J gene, clone size, CDR3 DNA, CDR3 protein. D genes are given only for firm matches. Clone size is stated in some rows and not others, as once, few, many or a class when expanded.

TRBV2	.	TRBJ2-6	.	TGTGCCAGCAATGAAGGACGGGCTGGGGCCAACGTCCTGACTTTC	CASNEGRAGANVLTF
TRBV12-5	.	TRBJ2-6	once	TGTGCTAGTGGGCGCGAGTTGGGGGCCAACGTCCTGACTTTC	CASGRELGANVLTF
TRBV19	TRBD1	TRBJ1-1	.	TGTGCCAGTAGTAAGGACAGGGGGTGGACTGAAGCTTTCTTT	CASSKDRGWTEAFF
TRBV27	.	TRBJ2-3	.	TGTGCCGTTTCTTTTGATACGCAGTATTTT	CAVSFDTQYF
TRBV5-1	.	TRBJ2-3	.	TGCGCCAGCAGCTTGGAGTGGGGGCGGACAGATACGCAGTATTTT	CASSLEWGRTDTQYF
TRBV30	TRBD1	TRBJ1-2	.	TGTGCCTGGAGCCTCTGGACAGGGCAAGGAGGCTACACCTTC	CAWSLWTGQGGYTF
TRBV5-4	.	TRBJ1-2	medium-sized	TGTGCCAGCACCCCAGGACGGGAAAACTATGGCTACACCTTC	CASTPGRENYGYTF
TRBV5-5	TRBD1	TRBJ1-1	few	TGTGCCAGCAGCTTGGGGGATACAGGGGAGCGTACCTTT	CASSLGDTGERTF
TRBV18	.	TRBJ2-2	.	TGTGCCAGCTCACCACCGTACATACCGGGTGGCGGGGAGCTGTTTTTT	CASSPPYIPGGGELFF
TRBV6-1	.	TRBJ2-1	.	TGTGCCAGCAGTGAGGCCGGCCCTCGTCAGTTCTTC	CASSEAGPRQFF